Ten or more counts support the clone carrying this TCR beta chain. Its target is not known. Trimming left V 3 bases short and J 5 bases short, with 16 bases between. The CDR3 has 15 amino acids. From germline, CDR1 is SEHNR and CDR2 FQNEAQ (reference sequence). This record belongs to a study of blood T cells in healthy people across ages. Points from the study as a whole: Roughly linear declines in TCR beta diversity per million T cells occurred with age. It was not known whether donors were CMV positive (a possible confounder of expanded clonotype changes).

Together with a sample-barcoded 5' primer, a J-beta primer mix was included in a second PCR lasting roughly 6 to 12 cycles. TCRdb recomputed calls from the 5' RACE reads with MiXCR, one row per CDR3 protein. Of about 1.6 million distinct CDR3 sequences in the sample, about 35% were seen once. Those donating, healthy Caucasian individuals from Russia, were aged roughly 6 to 100. Total RNA, at least 6 micrograms per sample, came from PBMCs. V is TRBV7-9 and J is TRBJ2-5; tentative D call: TRBD1 (5 bases). The receptor was derived from a woman aged 25 to 39 in good health. The sample consisted of blood. This CDR3 reads CASSFVVQGLETQYF. DNA of the CDR3: TGTGCCAGCAGCTTCGTGGTCCAGGGTCTGGAGACCCAGTACTTC.